This is a list of T cell receptor beta chains from one sample in a study of control samples from healthy donors and cancer patients. Sequencing used immunoSEQ multiplex PCR; TCRdb keeps in-frame clones, though not all of them. The data contain about 160,000 clones, 94% of them singletons. Sequences were obtained from blood. Receptors were obtained from a woman aged 40 to 49 in good health. Both conserved end residues are part of each CDR3. D genes are given only for firm matches. Rows may omit the clone size; those that give it use once, few, many or a size class.

>TRBJ1-2|-|15|-|TRBV6-5
CASSYKAASNYGYTF
TGTGCCAGCAGTTACAAAGCAGCTTCTAACTATGGCTACACCTTC
>TRBJ1-4|-|11|few|TRBV20-1
CSVRTDEKLFF
TGCAGTGTCCGGACAGATGAAAAACTGTTTTTT
>TRBJ1-5|-|14|-|TRBV9
CASSVDLEEQPQHF
TGTGCCAGCAGCGTAGATTTAGAGGAACAGCCCCAGCATTTT
>TRBJ1-1|-|15|once|TRBV11-2
CASSSMQGKRTEAFF
TGTGCCAGCAGCTCGATGCAGGGGAAGAGGACTGAAGCTTTCTTT
>TRBJ1-4|-|14|large|TRBV6-5
CASRTGATNEKLFF
TGTGCCAGCCGGACTGGGGCAACTAATGAAAAACTGTTTTTT
>TRBJ1-2|TRBD1|18|-|TRBV3-1/TRBV3-2
CASSQDKTGTGGYYGYTF
TGTGCCAGCAGCCAAGACAAAACCGGGACAGGGGGATACTATGGCTACACCTTC
>TRBJ1-5|-|17|-|TRBV21-1
CASRAGGVGDRDQPQHF
TGTGCCAGCAGAGCCGGGGGGGTCGGGGACCGTGATCAGCCCCAGCATTTT
>TRBJ1-2|-|12|-|TRBV2
CASSERDYGYTF
TGTGCCAGCAGTGAGAGAGACTATGGCTACACCTTC
>TRBJ1-2|-|14|-|TRBV7-2
CASSLPGHLYGYTF
TGTGCCAGCAGCTTACCGGGACACCTCTATGGCTACACCTTC
>TRBJ1-4|-|15|-|TRBV15
CATSRDRATNEKLFF
TGTGCCACCAGCAGAGATAGGGCAACTAATGAAAAACTGTTTTTT
>TRBJ1-2|-|13|-|TRBV7-6
CASSFDRYNGYTF
TGTGCCAGCAGCTTTGACAGGTACAATGGCTACACCTTC
>TRBJ2-3|TRBD2|15|-|TRBV4-3
CASSALAGLIDTQYF
TGCGCCAGCAGTGCCCTAGCGGGCTTAATCGATACGCAGTATTTT
>TRBJ1-1|-|14|-|TRBV7-8
CASSLARQTQEAFF
TGTGCCAGCAGCTTAGCGCGACAGACCCAAGAGGCTTTCTTT
>TRBJ1-2|TRBD1|14|few|TRBV6-5
CASSRDRGNYGYTF
TGTGCCAGCAGTCGGGACAGGGGTAACTATGGCTACACCTTC
>TRBJ1-1|-|13|-|TRBV5-6
CASSSQGFTEAFF
TGTGCCAGCAGCTCCCAGGGTTTCACTGAAGCTTTCTTT
>TRBJ2-7|TRBD2|14|-|TRBV5-1
CASSRASGIYEQYF
TGCGCCAGCAGCAGAGCTAGCGGGATCTACGAGCAGTACTTC
>TRBJ1-5|-|12|-|TRBV28
CATQSGNQPQHF
TGTGCCACCCAGTCCGGGAATCAGCCCCAGCATTTT
>TRBJ2-7|-|14|-|TRBV10-1
CASSERRKPYEQYF
TGCGCCAGCAGTGAGCGACGGAAACCCTACGAGCAGTACTTC
>TRBJ2-1|TRBD2|16|-|TRBV7-2
CASSPELAGVWDEQFF
TGTGCCAGCAGCCCGGAACTAGCGGGAGTATGGGATGAGCAGTTCTTC
>TRBJ2-1|TRBD1|14|-|TRBV25-1
CASSESRRGTGCFF
TGTGCCAGCAGTGAATCCAGAAGGGGGACAGGGTGTTTCTTC
>TRBJ2-7|TRBD2|15|-|TRBV18
CASSPGAGGGNEQYF
TGTGCCAGCTCACCCGGCGCGGGAGGTGGGAACGAGCAGTACTTC
>TRBJ1-2|TRBD1|14|-|TRBV28
CASTPPPGGYGYTF
TGTGCCAGCACTCCCCCCCCAGGGGGCTATGGCTACACCTTC
>TRBJ2-5|-|12|-|TRBV9
CASSDREETQYF
TGTGCCAGCAGCGACAGGGAGGAGACCCAGTACTTC
>TRBJ1-1|-|15|-|TRBV18
CASSPSGGGRLRAFF
TGTGCCAGCTCCCCAAGCGGGGGGGGGCGGCTCAGGGCTTTCTTT
>TRBJ1-5|-|16|-|TRBV19
CASSTPPGTNNQPQHF
TGTGCCAGTAGTACGCCCCCGGGAACCAACAATCAGCCCCAGCATTTT
>TRBJ1-6|TRBD1|16|once|TRBV19
CASTPGGDRGYSPLHF
TGTGCCAGCACCCCCGGGGGGGACAGGGGTTACTCACCCCTCCACTTT
>TRBJ1-1|-|14|-|TRBV5-1
CASRLTGRDTEAFF
TGCGCCAGCAGGCTTACCGGACGGGACACTGAAGCTTTCTTT